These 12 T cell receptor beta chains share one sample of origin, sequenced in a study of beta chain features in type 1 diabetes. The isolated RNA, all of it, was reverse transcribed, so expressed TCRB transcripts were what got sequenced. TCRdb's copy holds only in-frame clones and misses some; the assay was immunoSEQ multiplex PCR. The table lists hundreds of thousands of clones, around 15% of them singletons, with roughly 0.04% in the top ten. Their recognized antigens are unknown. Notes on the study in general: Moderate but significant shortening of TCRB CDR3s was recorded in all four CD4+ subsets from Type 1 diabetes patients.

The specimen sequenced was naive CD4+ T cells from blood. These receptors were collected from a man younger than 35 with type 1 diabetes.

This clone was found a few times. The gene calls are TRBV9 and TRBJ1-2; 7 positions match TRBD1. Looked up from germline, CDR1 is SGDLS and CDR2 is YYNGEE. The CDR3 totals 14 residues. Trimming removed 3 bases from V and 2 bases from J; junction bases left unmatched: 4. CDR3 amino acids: CASSGQGRNYGYTF. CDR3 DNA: TGTGCCAGCAGCGGACAGGGTCGGAACTATGGCTACACCTTC.

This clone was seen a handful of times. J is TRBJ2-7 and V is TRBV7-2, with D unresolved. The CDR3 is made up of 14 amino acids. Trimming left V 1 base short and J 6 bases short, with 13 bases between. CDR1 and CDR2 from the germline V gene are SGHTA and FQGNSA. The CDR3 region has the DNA TGTGCCAGCAGCTTAGGCTTGCAGGAGCTCGAGCAGTACTTC. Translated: CASSLGLQELEQYF.

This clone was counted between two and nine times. The CDR3 loop reads CASSLADRLANYGYTF. The CDR3 region has the DNA TGTGCCAGCAGCTTAGCGGACAGGCTCGCTAACTATGGCTACACCTTC. The chain couples TRBV7-2 to TRBJ1-2, with TRBD1 matching over 7 bases. The CDR3 runs 16 residues. Germline CDR1 is SGHTA and CDR2 is FQGNSA. V lost 0 bases to trimming and J lost 0 bases; unmatched junction nucleotides: 4.

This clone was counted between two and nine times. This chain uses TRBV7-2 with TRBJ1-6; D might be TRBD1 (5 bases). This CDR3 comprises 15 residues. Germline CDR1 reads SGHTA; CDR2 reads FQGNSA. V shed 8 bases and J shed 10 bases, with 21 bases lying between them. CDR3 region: CASGYRALGESPLHF. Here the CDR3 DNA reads TGTGCCAGCGGTTACCGGGCCCTGGGGGAATCACCCCTCCACTTT.

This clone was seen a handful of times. The CDR3 spells CSVGGGQGNQPQHF. DNA of the CDR3: TGCAGCGTGGGCGGCGGACAGGGCAATCAGCCCCAGCATTTT. The chain couples TRBV29-1 to TRBJ1-5; 7 bases fit TRBD1. Trimming took 6 bases from V and 2 from J; bases not matched to a gene: 7. The CDR3 is 14 amino acids. Germline CDR1 SQVTM, CDR2 ANQGSEA.

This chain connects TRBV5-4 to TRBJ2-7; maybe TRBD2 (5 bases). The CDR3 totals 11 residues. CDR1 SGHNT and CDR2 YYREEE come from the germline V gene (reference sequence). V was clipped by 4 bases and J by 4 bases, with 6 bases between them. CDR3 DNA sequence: TGTGCCAGCAGCCGGGGTTACGAGCAGTACTTC. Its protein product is CASSRGYEQYF.

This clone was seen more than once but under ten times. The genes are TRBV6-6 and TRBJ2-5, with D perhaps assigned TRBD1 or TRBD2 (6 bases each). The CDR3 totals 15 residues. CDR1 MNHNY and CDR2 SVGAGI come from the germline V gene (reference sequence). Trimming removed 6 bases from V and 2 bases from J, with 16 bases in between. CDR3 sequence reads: CASRWGASGQETQYF. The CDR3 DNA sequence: TGTGCCAGCAGGTGGGGGGCGAGTGGGCAAGAGACCCAGTACTTC.

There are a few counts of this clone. This chain's CDR3 is CASSHTGGAETQYF. CDR3 sequence (DNA): TGTGCCAGCAGCCATACAGGGGGCGCGGAGACCCAGTACTTC. The chain recombines TRBV5-4 with TRBJ2-5; 9 nucleotides agree with TRBD1. Germline assignment: CDR1 SGHNT and CDR2 YYREEE (reference sequence). The CDR3 contains 14 residues. The V gene end was trimmed by 4 bases and the J gene end by 5 bases; junction bases not matched to a gene: 6.

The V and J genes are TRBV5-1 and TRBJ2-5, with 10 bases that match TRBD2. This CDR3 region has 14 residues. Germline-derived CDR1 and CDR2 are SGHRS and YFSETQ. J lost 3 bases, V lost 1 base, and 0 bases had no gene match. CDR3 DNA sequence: TGCGCCAGCAGCTTGACTAGCGGGAAAGAGACCCAGTACTTC. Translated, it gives CASSLTSGKETQYF. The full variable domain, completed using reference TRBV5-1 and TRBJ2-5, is KAGVTQTPRYLIKTRGQQVTLSCSPISGHRSVSWYQQTPGQGLQFLFEYFSETQRNKGNFPGRFSGRQFSNSRSEMNVSTLELGDSALYLCASSLTSGKETQYFGPGTRLLVL.

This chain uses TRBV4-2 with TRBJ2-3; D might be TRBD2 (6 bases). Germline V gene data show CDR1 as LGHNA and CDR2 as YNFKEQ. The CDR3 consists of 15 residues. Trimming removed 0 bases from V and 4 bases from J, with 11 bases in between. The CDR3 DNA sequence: TGTGCCAGCAGCCAAGAACGGGAGCTTGCAGATACGCAGTATTTT. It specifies CASSQERELADTQYF.

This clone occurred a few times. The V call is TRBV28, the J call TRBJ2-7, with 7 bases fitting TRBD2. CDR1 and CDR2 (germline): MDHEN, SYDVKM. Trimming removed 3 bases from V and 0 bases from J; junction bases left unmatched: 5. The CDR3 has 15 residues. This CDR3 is CASSLSGAGSYEQYF. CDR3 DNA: TGTGCCAGCAGTTTGAGCGGGGCGGGCTCCTACGAGCAGTACTTC.

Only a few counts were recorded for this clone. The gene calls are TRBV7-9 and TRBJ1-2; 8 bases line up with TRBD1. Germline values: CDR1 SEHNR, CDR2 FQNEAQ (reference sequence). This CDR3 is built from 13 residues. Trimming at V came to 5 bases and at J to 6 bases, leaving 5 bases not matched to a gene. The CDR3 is CASSVDRGDGYTF. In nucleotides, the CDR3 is TGTGCCAGCAGCGTAGACAGGGGCGATGGCTACACCTTC.